The next 17 T cell receptor beta chains were all read from a single sample in a study of blood T cell repertoires in COVID-19 (TCRdb year 2020). Receptor amplification or capture employed the immunoSEQ multiplex PCR assay. TCRdb carries this immuneACCESS record with in-frame sequences only. Its versions omit some clonotypes, under half of them owing to an unresolved V gene in the studies checked, with the rest unexplained. For this sample the table gives 200,000 to 250,000 clones, of which more than 85% were detected only once. The ten biggest clones cover around 0.84% of the sample. Sequencing was carried out using peripheral blood. The source is a man aged 60 to 75 with COVID-19, enrolled during active disease.

This clone is a singleton in its sample. V usage is TRBV3-1 (or the pseudogene TRBV3-2) and J usage is TRBJ2-2; 9 positions match TRBD2. This CDR3 region has 19 residues. In germline, CDR1 is LGHDT, CDR2 YNNKEL (reference sequence). With V trimmed by 0 bases and J by 5 bases, 13 bases remained unmatched. Here the CDR3 reads CASSQERWTSALLTGELFF. CDR3 nucleotides: TGTGCCAGCAGCCAAGAAAGGTGGACTAGCGCCCTCCTGACCGGGGAGCTGTTTTTT.

The rearrangement links TRBV2 to TRBJ1-6; 11 bases are shared with TRBD1. Unmatched junction bases numbered 7, after V lost 8 bases and J lost 10 bases. CDR1 and CDR2 from the germline V gene are SNHLY and FYNNEI. The CDR3 is 14 amino acids. The DNA for the CDR3 is TGTGCCAGCTCGGGGACAGGGGGTGAGTCACCCCTCCACTTT. It codes for CASSGTGGESPLHF.

This chain connects TRBV6-5 to TRBJ1-1; D might be TRBD1 (6 bases). The CDR3 runs to 12 residues. CDR1 and CDR2 (germline): MNHEY, SVGAGI. Trimming took off 5 bases at V and 7 bases at J, with 11 bases between the two ends. In DNA, the CDR3 is TGTGCCAGCAGTAGGACAGTAAATGAAGCTTTCTTT. This translates into CASSRTVNEAFF.

V gene TRBV6-6 combines with J gene TRBJ2-1, with 8 nucleotides matching TRBD1. V lost 6 bases and J lost 6; bases outside the gene matches: 10. CDR3 length equals 15 residues. Germline V gene sequence: CDR1 MNHNY, CDR2 SVGAGI (reference sequence). CDR3 bases: TGTGCCAGCAGCTCATTTCAGGGGGCGGCCAATGAGCAGTTCTTC. This translates into CASSSFQGAANEQFF.

V and J are TRBV5-1 and TRBJ1-1; 10 bases map to TRBD1. Germline trimming cut 0 bases from V and 7 bases from J; bases unmatched to any gene: 3. Germline CDR1 SGHRS, CDR2 YFSETQ. The CDR3 covers 14 residues. As DNA, the CDR3 is TGCGCCAGCAGCTTGGCGACAGGGGGCGGTGAAGCTTTCTTT. Amino acid sequence: CASSLATGGGEAFF. The full variable domain, rest sourced from reference TRBV5-1 and TRBJ1-1, is KAGVTQTPRYLIKTRGQQVTLSCSPISGHRSVSWYQQTPGQGLQFLFEYFSETQRNKGNFPGRFSGRQFSNSRSEMNVSTLELGDSALYLCASSLATGGGEAFFGQGTRLTVV.

J is TRBJ2-3 and V is TRBV24-1; 8 nucleotides agree with TRBD1. The V gene end was trimmed by 2 bases and the J gene end by 1 base; junction bases not matched to a gene: 7. From germline, CDR1 is KGHDR and CDR2 SFDVKD. This CDR3 region has 17 residues. CDR3 DNA sequence: TGTGCCACCAGTGATTCACAGGGGGTTAGGGGCACAGATACGCAGTATTTT. This gives the protein CATSDSQGVRGTDTQYF.

V and J are TRBV6-5 and TRBJ2-7; 7 bases map to TRBD1. This CDR3 spans 13 amino acids. Per the germline V gene, CDR1 is MNHEY and CDR2 is SVGAGI. V lost 11 bases to trimming and J lost 0 bases; unmatched junction nucleotides: 7. CDR3 nucleotide sequence: TGTGCCGCCCAAGGGGGCTCCTCCTACGAGCAGTACTTC. It encodes CAAQGGSSYEQYF.

This clone was detected once. V usage is TRBV28 and J usage is TRBJ1-5; possibly TRBD1 for D (5 bases). V gave up 9 bases and J gave up 2 bases, with 8 bases separating them. The CDR3 is 12 residues long. The germline V gene encodes CDR1 MDHEN and CDR2 SYDVKM. This CDR3 is CASWGGNQPQHF. The CDR3 DNA reads as TGTGCCAGTTGGGGGGGCAATCAGCCCCAGCATTTT. The variable domain in full, with the rest retrieved from reference TRBV28 and TRBJ1-5, is DVKVTQSSRYLVKRTGEKVFLECVQDMDHENMFWYRQDPGLGLRLIYFSYDVKMKEKGDIPEGYSVSREKKERFSLILESASTNQTSMYLCASWGGNQPQHFGDGTRLSIL.

V and J are TRBV28 and TRBJ2-1, with 8 bases identical to TRBD2. The germline gives CDR1 MDHEN, CDR2 SYDVKM. V trimming: 5 bases; J trimming: 0 bases; junction bases outside the gene matches: 3. This CDR3 comprises 15 residues. In DNA form, the CDR3 reads TGTGCCAGCAGTGAAAGCGGGAGCTCCTACAATGAGCAGTTCTTC. It translates to CASSESGSSYNEQFF.

The V and J genes are TRBV30 and TRBJ1-2; 9 bases agree with TRBD1. The CDR3 is 13 amino acids. From germline, CDR1 is GTSNPN and CDR2 SVGIG (reference sequence). V lost 3 bases and J lost 8; bases outside the gene matches: 7. The CDR3 spells CAWRGTGRSGYTF. The CDR3 DNA is TGTGCCTGGAGGGGGACAGGGAGGTCGGGCTACACCTTC.

The J gene is TRBJ1-1, the V gene TRBV5-1; D remains unclear. The length of the CDR3 is 13 residues. V lost 0 bases to trimming and J lost 4 bases, with 7 bases between them. Germline assignment: CDR1 SGHRS and CDR2 YFSETQ. CDR3 region: CASSLDPGTEAFF. In DNA, the CDR3 is TGCGCCAGCAGCTTGGATCCGGGCACTGAAGCTTTCTTT.

The J gene is TRBJ1-5, the V gene TRBV24-1, with TRBD1 matching over 9 bases. Unmatched junction bases numbered 7, after V lost 2 bases and J lost 6 bases. CDR1 is KGHDR and CDR2 is SFDVKD in the germline V gene. The CDR3 loop spans 16 amino acids. The CDR3 spells CATSDSNRGPSQPQHF. The CDR3 coding sequence is TGTGCCACCAGTGATTCCAACAGGGGGCCGAGTCAGCCCCAGCATTTT.

This chain joins TRBV6-5 and TRBJ2-7; 8 bases are a match to TRBD1. The CDR3 sequence is 15 residues long. Germline CDR1 reads MNHEY; CDR2 reads SVGAGI. V shed 1 base and J 3 bases; nucleotides not matched to a gene: 5. CDR3 in amino acids: CASSYYGTGHYEQYF. CDR3 DNA sequence: TGTGCCAGCAGTTACTACGGGACAGGTCACTACGAGCAGTACTTC.

This chain links TRBV7-8 with TRBJ2-7, with TRBD1 matching 7 bases. There are 14 residues in the CDR3. Germline V gene data show CDR1 as SGHVS and CDR2 as FQNEAQ. Trimming at V came to 6 bases and at J to 6 bases, leaving 11 bases not matched to a gene. Here the CDR3 reads CASRDGTVLTEQYF. For the CDR3, the DNA is TGTGCCAGCAGGGACGGGACAGTACTGACCGAGCAGTACTTC. The full variable domain, with the rest looked up from reference TRBV7-8 and TRBJ2-7, is GAGVSQSPRYKVAKRGQDVALRCDPISGHVSLFWYQQALGQGPEFLTYFQNEAQLDKSGLPSDRFFAERPEGSVSTLKIQRTQQEDSAVYLCASRDGTVLTEQYFGPGTRLTVT.

This chain uses TRBV3-1 (or the pseudogene TRBV3-2) with TRBJ1-2, with a possible D match to TRBD1 (6 bases). This CDR3 spans 13 amino acids. V was clipped by 6 bases and J by 4 bases, with 12 bases between them. Germline CDR1 is LGHDT and CDR2 is YNNKEL (reference sequence). CDR3: CASSSGTLYGYTF. In DNA, the CDR3 is TGTGCCAGCAGTTCCGGGACACTCTATGGCTACACCTTC.

The rearrangement links TRBV6-5 to TRBJ1-2, with 7 bases fitting TRBD1. Germline V CDR1 and CDR2: MNHEY, SVGAGI. V trimming: 5 bases; J trimming: 4 bases; junction bases outside the gene matches: 7. The CDR3 covers 14 residues. The DNA of the CDR3 is TGTGCCAGCAGTCCCGACAGGGTTAGCTATGGCTACACCTTC. Its protein is CASSPDRVSYGYTF.

The chain employs TRBV21-1 and TRBJ1-6; the D call TRBD1 from the table was never checked on the DNA. TRBV21-1 is described as a pseudogene. This CDR3 is built from 16 residues. CDR3 protein: CASSKRGQGYNSPLHF. The CDR3 DNA is TGTGCCAGCAGCAAAAGAGGACAGGGGTATAATTCACCCCTCCACTTT.